These T cell receptor beta chains were read from a single sample in a study of sequential checkpoint blockade in melanoma. The protocol was immunoSEQ multiplex PCR, while the TCRdb copy is restricted to in-frame clones and leaves out a portion. The sample consists of under 25,000 clones, around 78% of them appearing once. The source material was CD8+ T cells sorted from blood (inferred from file names), sampled from a patient given nivolumab and ipilimumab in sequence. The receptors were gathered from a human donor with melanoma. The conserved cysteine and the conserved F or W are not part of the CDR3 here.

NA TRBV7-9 ASSLTGSSYEQY
TRBJ2-1 TRBV7-6 ASSPGLAGGPNEQF
TRBJ2-3 TRBV27 ASSLFSAVTDMQY
TRBJ2-1 TRBV28 ASSLNFGTAYNEQF
TRBJ1-1 TRBV28 ASSLLQGGNTEAF
TRBJ2-1 TRBV11-2 ASSSSLAGGAYNEQF
TRBJ2-6 TRBV2 ARGSTGANVLT
TRBJ2-3 TRBV7-9 ASSPRTGGDTDTQY
TRBJ2-7 TRBV7-6 ASSFGTGELYEQY
TRBJ2-7 TRBV6-5 ASSYETFYEQY
TRBJ1-2 TRBV10-2 ASSPDTLANYGYT
TRBJ2-1 TRBV19 ASSMDHGLAEQF
TRBJ2-7 TRBV6-5 ASSYWGREQY
TRBJ2-1 TRBV15 ATSRGAAGGGDEQF
TRBJ2-1 TRBV7-9 ASSSISGSWTHEQF
TRBJ2-7 TRBV7-6 ASSATGVRVSYEQY
TRBJ2-2 TRBV5-5 ASSFSLAGGPTGELF
TRBJ1-2 TRBV28 ASSSRTGAIYGYT
TRBJ1-1 TRBV29-1 SARSGEGWTEAF
TRBJ2-5 TRBV7-6 ASSLVGSNREQY
TRBJ2-3 TRBV6-5 ASSYGSGGATDTQY
TRBJ1-3 TRBV27 ASSLSGTVGNTIY
NA TRBV2 ATGQGQGSPYEQY
TRBJ1-5 TRBV15 ATSTLGAGNNQPQH